This TCR beta chain was documented in a study of Graves' ophthalmopathy and Graves' hyperthyroidism. Study in general: Peripheral blood collection took place at initial diagnosis, before any treatment.

For repertoire sequencing, the TCR beta CDR3 regions were amplified from RNA transcripts. In the first round, RT-PCR was carried out with HTBI primers, and a multiplex PCR formed the second round. TCRdb fed the multiplex PCR reads into MiXCR, producing one record per CDR3 protein. The sample contains hundreds of thousands of distinct CDR3 sequences, roughly 21% of which appear only once. CDR1 SEHNR and CDR2 FQNEAQ come from the germline V gene (reference sequence). CDR3 length: 14 residues. Trimming took 4 bases from V and 1 from J, leaving 10 bases between them. This clonotype came up many times. Hyperthyroidism patients were newly diagnosed, ill under 2 months, and aged 18 to 65 years.

This TCR was sampled from a woman between 18 and 29 years old with stable Graves' hyperthyroidism. V and J are TRBV7-9 and TRBJ2-5; D is perhaps TRBD2 (5 bases). Sequencing was performed on peripheral blood. DNA for the CDR3: TGTGCCAGCAGCTCCGAGGGAGTCCAAGAGACCCAGTACTTC. This codes for CASSSEGVQETQYF.